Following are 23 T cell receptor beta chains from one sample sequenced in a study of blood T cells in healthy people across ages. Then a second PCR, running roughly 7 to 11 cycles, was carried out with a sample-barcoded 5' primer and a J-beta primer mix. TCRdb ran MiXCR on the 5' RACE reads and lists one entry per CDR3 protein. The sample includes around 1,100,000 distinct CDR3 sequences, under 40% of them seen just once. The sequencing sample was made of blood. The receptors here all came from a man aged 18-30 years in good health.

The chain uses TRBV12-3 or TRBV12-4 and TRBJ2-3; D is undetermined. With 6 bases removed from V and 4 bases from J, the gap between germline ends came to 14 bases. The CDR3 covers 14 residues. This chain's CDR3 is CASRTRALSDTQYF. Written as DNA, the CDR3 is TGTGCCAGCAGGACTCGGGCCCTATCAGATACGCAGTATTTT.

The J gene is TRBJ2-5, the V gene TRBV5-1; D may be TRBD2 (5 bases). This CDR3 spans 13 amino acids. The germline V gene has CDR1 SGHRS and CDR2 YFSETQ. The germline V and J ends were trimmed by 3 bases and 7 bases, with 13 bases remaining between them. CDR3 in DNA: TGCGCCAGCAGCTCCGAACTAGGTGGGACCCAGTACTTC. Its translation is CASSSELGGTQYF. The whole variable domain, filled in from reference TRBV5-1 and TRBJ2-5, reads KAGVTQTPRYLIKTRGQQVTLSCSPISGHRSVSWYQQTPGQGLQFLFEYFSETQRNKGNFPGRFSGRQFSNSRSEMNVSTLELGDSALYLCASSSELGGTQYFGPGTRLLVL.

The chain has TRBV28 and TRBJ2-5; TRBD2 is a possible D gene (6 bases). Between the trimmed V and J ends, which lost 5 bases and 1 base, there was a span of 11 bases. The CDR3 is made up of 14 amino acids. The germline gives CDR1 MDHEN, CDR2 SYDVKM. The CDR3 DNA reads TGTGCCAGCAGTGAGATGGGGGGCCAAGAGACCCAGTACTTC. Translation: CASSEMGGQETQYF.

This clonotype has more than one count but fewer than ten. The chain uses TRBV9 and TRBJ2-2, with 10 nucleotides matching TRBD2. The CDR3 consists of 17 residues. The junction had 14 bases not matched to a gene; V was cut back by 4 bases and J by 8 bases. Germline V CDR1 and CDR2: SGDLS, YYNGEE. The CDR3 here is CASSTSRKAGGPGELFF. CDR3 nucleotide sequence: TGTGCCAGCAGCACAAGTCGGAAAGCGGGGGGGCCAGGGGAGCTGTTTTTT.

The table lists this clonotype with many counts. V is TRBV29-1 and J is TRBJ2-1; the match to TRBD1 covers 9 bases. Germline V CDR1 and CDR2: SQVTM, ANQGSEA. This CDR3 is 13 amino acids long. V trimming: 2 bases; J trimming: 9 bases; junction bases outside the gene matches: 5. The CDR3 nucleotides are TGCAGCGTTGAATACAGGGGGCTAGGTGAGCAGTTCTTC. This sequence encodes CSVEYRGLGEQFF.

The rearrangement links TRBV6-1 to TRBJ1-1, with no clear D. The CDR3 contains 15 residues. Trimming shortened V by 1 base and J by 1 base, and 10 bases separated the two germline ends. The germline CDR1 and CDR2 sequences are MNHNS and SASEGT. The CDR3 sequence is CASSEVSEPNTEAFF. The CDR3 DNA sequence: TGTGCCAGCAGTGAAGTTTCGGAGCCGAACACTGAAGCTTTCTTT.

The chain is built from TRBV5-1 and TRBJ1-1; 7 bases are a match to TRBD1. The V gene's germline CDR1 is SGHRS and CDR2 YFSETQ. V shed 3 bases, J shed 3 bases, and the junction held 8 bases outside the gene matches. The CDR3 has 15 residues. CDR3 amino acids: CASSSLTGKDTEAFF. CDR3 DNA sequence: TGCGCCAGCAGCTCGTTGACAGGGAAGGACACTGAAGCTTTCTTT. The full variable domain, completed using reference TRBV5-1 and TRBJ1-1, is KAGVTQTPRYLIKTRGQQVTLSCSPISGHRSVSWYQQTPGQGLQFLFEYFSETQRNKGNFPGRFSGRQFSNSRSEMNVSTLELGDSALYLCASSSLTGKDTEAFFGQGTRLTVV.

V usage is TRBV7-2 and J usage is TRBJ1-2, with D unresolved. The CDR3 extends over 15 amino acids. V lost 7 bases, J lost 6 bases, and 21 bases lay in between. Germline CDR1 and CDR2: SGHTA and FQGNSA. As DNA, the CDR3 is TGTGCCAGCAAAAGACGGCCAACCTCTCACCATGGCTACACCTTC. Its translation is CASKRRPTSHHGYTF.

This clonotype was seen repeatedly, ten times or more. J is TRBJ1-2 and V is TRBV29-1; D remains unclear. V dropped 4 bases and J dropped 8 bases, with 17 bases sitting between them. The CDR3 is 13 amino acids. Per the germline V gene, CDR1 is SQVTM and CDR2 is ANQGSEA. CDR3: CSVVGRADEGYTF. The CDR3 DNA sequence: TGCAGCGTTGTTGGAAGGGCCGACGAAGGCTACACCTTC.

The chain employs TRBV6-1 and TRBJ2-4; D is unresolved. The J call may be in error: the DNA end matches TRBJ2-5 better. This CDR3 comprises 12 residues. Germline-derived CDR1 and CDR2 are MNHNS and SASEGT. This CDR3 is CASGNPSGTQYF. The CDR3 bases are TGTGCCAGCGGGAATCCGTCAGGGACCCAGTACTTC.

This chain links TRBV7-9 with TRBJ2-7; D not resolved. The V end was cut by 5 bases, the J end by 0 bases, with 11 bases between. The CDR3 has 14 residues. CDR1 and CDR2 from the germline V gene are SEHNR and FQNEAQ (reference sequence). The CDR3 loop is CASSVSLSSYEQYF. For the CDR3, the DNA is TGTGCCAGCAGCGTCAGTCTTAGCTCCTACGAGCAGTACTTC.

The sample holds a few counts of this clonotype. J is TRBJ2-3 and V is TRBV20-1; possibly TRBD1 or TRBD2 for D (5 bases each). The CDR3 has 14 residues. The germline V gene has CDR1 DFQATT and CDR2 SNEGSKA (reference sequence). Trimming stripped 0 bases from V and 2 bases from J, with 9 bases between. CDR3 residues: CSARDQGTTDTQYF. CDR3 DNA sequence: TGCAGTGCTAGAGATCAAGGGACCACAGATACGCAGTATTTT.

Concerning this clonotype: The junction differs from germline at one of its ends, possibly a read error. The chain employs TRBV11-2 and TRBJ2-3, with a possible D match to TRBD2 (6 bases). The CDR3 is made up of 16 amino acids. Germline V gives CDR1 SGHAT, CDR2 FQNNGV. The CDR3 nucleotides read TGTGTCAGCAGCTTCCGAGGGAGGATTGGAATGGATACGCAGTATTTT. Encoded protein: CVSSFRGRIGMDTQYF.

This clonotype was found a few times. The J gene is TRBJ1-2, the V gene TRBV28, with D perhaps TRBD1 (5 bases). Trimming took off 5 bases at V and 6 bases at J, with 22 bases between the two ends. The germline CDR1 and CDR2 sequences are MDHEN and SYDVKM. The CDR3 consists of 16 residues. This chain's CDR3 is CASSGTPGTGEDGYTF. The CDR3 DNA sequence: TGTGCCAGCAGTGGGACTCCCGGGACCGGGGAGGATGGCTACACCTTC.

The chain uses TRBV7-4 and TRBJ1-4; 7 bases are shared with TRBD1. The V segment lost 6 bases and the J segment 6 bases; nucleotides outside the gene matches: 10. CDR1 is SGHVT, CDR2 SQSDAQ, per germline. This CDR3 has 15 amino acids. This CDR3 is CASSFHRDSHEKLFF. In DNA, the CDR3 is TGTGCCAGCAGTTTCCACCGGGACAGTCATGAAAAACTGTTTTTT.

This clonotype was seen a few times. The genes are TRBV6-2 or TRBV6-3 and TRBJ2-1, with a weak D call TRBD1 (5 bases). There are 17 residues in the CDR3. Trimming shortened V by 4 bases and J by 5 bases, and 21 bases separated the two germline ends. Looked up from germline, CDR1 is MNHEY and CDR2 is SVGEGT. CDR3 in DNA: TGTGCCAGCAGTTCACAGGCAGTTACTCGGAAAAACAATGAGCAGTTCTTC. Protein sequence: CASSSQAVTRKNNEQFF.

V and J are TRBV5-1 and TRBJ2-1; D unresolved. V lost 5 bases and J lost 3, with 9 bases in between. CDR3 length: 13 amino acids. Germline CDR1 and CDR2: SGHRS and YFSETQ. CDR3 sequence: CASSAGFYNEQFF. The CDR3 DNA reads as TGCGCCAGCAGTGCTGGTTTCTACAATGAGCAGTTCTTC.

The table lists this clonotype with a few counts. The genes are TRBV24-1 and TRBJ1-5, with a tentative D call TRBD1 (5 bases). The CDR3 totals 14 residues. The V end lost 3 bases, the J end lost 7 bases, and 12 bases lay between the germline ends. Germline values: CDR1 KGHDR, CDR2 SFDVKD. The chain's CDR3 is CATSDTTEGQPQHF. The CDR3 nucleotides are TGTGCCACCAGTGATACGACGGAGGGGCAGCCCCAGCATTTT.

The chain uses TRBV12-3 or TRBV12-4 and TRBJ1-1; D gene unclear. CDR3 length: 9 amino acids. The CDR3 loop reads CTVNTEAFF. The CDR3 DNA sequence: TGTACCGTGAACACTGAAGCTTTCTTT.

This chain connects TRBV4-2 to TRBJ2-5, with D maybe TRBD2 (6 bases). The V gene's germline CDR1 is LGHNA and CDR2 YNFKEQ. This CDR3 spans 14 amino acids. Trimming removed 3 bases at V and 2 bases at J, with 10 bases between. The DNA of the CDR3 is TGTGCCAGCAGCCAGTCCGGGACTCAAGAGACCCAGTACTTC. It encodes CASSQSGTQETQYF.

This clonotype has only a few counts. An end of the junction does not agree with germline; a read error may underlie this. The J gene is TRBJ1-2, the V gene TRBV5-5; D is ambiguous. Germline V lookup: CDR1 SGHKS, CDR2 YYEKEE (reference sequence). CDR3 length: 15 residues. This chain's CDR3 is CASSLAPYPNYGYTF. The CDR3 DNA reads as TGTGCCAGTAGCTTGGCGCCCTACCCTAACTATGGCTACACCTTC.

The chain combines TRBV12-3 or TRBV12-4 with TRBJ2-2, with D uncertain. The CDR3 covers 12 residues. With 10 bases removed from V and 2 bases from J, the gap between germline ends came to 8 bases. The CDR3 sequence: CATPGNTGELFF. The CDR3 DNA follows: TGTGCCACCCCAGGAAACACCGGGGAGCTGTTTTTT.

CDR3 DNA sequence: TGTGCCAGCAGCTTAGCCTTTAGCGGACTAGCGGGGGCCCGCGATGAGCAGTTCTTC. This translates into CASSLAFSGLAGARDEQFF. The V gene is TRBV7-7, the J gene TRBJ2-1; 13 bases match TRBD2. V lost 0 bases and J lost 8; bases outside the gene matches: 13. Germline CDR1 SSHAT, CDR2 FNYEAQ (reference sequence). The CDR3 totals 19 residues.